The clone carrying this T cell receptor (beta chain) was picked up a small number of times. As yet, its antigen is unknown. PCR primers comprised 60 Vbeta and 13 Jbeta primers. The table came from immunoSEQ multiplex PCR; TCRdb's copy has only in-frame clones and leaves some out. The table records tens of thousands of clones, 73% of them present only once. The data belong to a study of cytomegalovirus exposure and HLA in healthy donors. The overall study: Among roughly 180 million T cells, an earlier analysis found roughly 100 million unique TCR beta sequences. Inside one of the first data releases sat some 85 million unique TCRs taken from HLA-typed donors.

Per the germline V gene, CDR1 is MGHDK and CDR2 is SYGVNS. The CDR3 length is 12 residues. The ends were cut back, 4 bases at V and 2 bases at J, with 6 bases in the middle. Study conclusions and caveats: Presence/absence analyses took donor sequencing depth as roughly uniform. Prediction of most subjects' HLA-A and HLA-B alleles by TCR beta sequences was reportedly accurate.

The sample comprised PBMCs. J is TRBJ2-7 and V is TRBV25-1; maybe TRBD1 (5 bases). This TCR came from a man aged 45-60 years in good health and CMV-seronegative. The CDR3 is CASSGTTYEQYF. CDR3 sequence (DNA): TGTGCCAGCAGTGGGACAACCTACGAGCAGTACTTC.